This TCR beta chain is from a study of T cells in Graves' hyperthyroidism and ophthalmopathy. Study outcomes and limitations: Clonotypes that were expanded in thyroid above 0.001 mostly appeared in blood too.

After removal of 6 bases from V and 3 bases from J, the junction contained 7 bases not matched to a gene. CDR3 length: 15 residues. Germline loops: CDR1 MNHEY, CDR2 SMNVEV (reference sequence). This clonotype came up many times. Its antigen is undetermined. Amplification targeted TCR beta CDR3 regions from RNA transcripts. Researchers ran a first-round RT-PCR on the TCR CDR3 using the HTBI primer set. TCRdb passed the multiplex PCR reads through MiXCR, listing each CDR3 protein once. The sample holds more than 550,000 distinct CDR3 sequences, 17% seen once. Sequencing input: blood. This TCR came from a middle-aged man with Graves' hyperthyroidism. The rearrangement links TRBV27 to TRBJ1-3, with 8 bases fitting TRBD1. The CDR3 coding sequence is TGTGCCAGCAGCCGACAGGGGAATAATGGAAACACCATATATTTT. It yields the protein CASSRQGNNGNTIYF.